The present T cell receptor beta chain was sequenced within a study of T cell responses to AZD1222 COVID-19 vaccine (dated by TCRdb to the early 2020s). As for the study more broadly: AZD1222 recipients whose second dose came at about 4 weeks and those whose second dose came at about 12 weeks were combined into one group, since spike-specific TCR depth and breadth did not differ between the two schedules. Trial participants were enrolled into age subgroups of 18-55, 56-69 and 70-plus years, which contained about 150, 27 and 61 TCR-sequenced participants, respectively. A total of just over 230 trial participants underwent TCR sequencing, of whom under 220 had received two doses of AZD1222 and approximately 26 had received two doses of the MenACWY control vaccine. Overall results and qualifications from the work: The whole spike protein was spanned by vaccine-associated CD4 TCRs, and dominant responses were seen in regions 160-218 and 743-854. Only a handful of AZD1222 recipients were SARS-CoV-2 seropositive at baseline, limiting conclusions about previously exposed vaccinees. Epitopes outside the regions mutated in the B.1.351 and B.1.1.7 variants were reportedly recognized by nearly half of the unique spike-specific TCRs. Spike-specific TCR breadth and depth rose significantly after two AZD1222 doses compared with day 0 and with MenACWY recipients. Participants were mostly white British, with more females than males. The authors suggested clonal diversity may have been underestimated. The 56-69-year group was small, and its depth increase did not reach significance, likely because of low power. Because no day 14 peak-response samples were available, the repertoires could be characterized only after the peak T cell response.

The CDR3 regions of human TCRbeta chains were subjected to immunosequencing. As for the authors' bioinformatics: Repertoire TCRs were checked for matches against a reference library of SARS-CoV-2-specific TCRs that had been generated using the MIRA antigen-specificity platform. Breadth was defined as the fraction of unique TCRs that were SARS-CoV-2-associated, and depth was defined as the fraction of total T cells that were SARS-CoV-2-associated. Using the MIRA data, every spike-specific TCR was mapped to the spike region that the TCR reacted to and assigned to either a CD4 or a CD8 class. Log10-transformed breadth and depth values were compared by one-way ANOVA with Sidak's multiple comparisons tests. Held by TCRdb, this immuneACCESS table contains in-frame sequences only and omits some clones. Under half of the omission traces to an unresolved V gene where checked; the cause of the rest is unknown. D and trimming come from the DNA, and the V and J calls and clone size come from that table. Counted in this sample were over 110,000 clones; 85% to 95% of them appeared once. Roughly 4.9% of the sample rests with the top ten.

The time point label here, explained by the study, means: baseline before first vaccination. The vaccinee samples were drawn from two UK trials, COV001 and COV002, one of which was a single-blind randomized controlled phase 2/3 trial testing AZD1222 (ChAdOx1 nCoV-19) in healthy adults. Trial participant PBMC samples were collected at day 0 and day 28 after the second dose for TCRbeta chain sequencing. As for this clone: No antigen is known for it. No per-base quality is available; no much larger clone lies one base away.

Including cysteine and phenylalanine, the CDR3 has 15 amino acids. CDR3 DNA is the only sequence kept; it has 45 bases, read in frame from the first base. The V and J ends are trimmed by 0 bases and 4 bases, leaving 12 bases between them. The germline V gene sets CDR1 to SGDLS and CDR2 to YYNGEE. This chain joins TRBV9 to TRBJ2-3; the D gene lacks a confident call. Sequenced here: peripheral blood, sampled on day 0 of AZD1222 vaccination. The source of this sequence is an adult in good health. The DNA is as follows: TGTGCCAGCAGCGTAGAAGGTCACGGTGCAGATACGCAGTATTTT. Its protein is CASSVEGHGADTQYF.